The sequence of this T cell receptor (beta chain) was determined in a study of vaccination and CD4 T cells after COVID-19. For the study at large: Two-dose vaccination with either BNT162b2 or mRNA-1273 was given to participants.

Once obtained from cultured CD4+ T cells, the DNA was sequenced using the Oncomine TCR Beta short-read assay. From the PCR reads, TCRdb called clonotypes with MiXCR, one entry per CDR3 protein. The sample records roughly 6,100 distinct CDR3 sequences, around half being singletons. In the case of this clonotype: Its antigen is still unknown.

This sample's treatment: roughly 10-day PBMC culture with coronavirus spike peptide pools or control peptides (ViraFEST assay). From the unexposed donor, CD4+ T cells were collected ahead of the COVID-19 pandemic (2011-2018). These CD4+ T cells came from approximately 11-day cultures by negative selection. In germline, CDR1 is MDHEN, CDR2 SYDVKM. Between the trimmed V and J ends, which lost 6 bases and 7 bases, there was a span of 7 bases. The CDR3 consists of 11 residues. The sample taken for sequencing was CD4+ T cells from blood, cultured in vitro. This chain connects TRBV28 to TRBJ1-5; D uncertain. The TCR was taken from a human donor in good health. Here the CDR3 DNA reads TGTGCCAGCAGCTATGAGCAGCCCCAGCATTTT. It specifies CASSYEQPQHF.